In its sample, the clone carrying this T cell receptor beta chain was seen many times. Its antigen is still unknown. The data stem from a study of T cells in Graves' hyperthyroidism and ophthalmopathy. Using RNA transcripts as the source, TCR beta CDR3 regions were amplified. Carried out on the TCR CDR3, a first-round RT-PCR used the HTBI primer set. TCRdb ran MiXCR on the multiplex PCR reads and lists one entry per CDR3 protein. Among about 520,000 distinct CDR3 sequences listed, less than 25% were seen once. The V end lost 1 base, the J end lost 0 bases, and 13 bases lay between the germline ends. The germline CDR1 and CDR2 sequences are MGHRA and YSYEKL. The CDR3 is 17 amino acids. Diagnoses were made from clinical symptoms, serum measures (thyroxine and TRAb), thyroid ultrasound and orbital computed tomography. General study results and limits: Most expanded thyroid clonotypes above 0.001 also appeared in blood.

The TCR originated in a woman aged 25-40 years with Graves' ophthalmopathy. The sample comprised blood. V usage is TRBV4-1 and J usage is TRBJ1-3; D call uncertain. The CDR3 region has the DNA TGCGCCAGCAGCCAAGTCATAGACGGGCACTCTGGAAACACCATATATTTT. Its translation is CASSQVIDGHSGNTIYF.